The 7 T cell receptor beta chains in this list originate from one sample, sequenced in a study of response to subunit inactivated influenza vaccine. TCRdb re-called the RT-PCR reads through MiXCR, storing one row per CDR3 protein. The table has roughly 670,000 distinct CDR3 sequences, less than 15% seen once. The sequences come from PBMCs from blood, collected around two weeks before vaccination. The receptors shown here come from a middle-aged man who received an inactivated influenza vaccine.

The sample holds a few counts of this clonotype. Sequence at one end of the junction differs from germline and may be a read error. The CDR3 DNA reads TGTGCCAGCAGCCCTACCCGGGACACGGGGCAGAGTGAGAACTTC. Translation: CASSPTRDTGQSENF. The chain carries TRBV6-1 and TRBJ2-7, with a tentative D call TRBD1 (6 bases). Per germline, CDR1 MNHNS and CDR2 SASEGT. The CDR3 is 15 amino acids.

Ten or more counts support this clonotype. The chain employs TRBV6-1 and TRBJ2-7; D call uncertain. The length of the CDR3 is 14 residues. The V gene lost 1 base and the J gene lost 3 bases, with 10 bases spanning the gap. In germline, CDR1 is MNHNS, CDR2 SASEGT. CDR3 sequence: CASSEGVWDYEQYF. In nucleotides, the CDR3 is TGTGCCAGCAGTGAAGGTGTTTGGGACTACGAGCAGTACTTC.

In its sample, this clonotype was seen once. The rearrangement uses TRBV6-2 or TRBV6-3 and TRBJ2-7; 9 bases align to TRBD1. The CDR3 covers 15 residues. Germline CDR1 is MNHEY and CDR2 is SVGEGT. J was trimmed by 5 bases and V by 0 bases; bases with no gene match: 5. Here the CDR3 reads CASSYSRTGVHEQYF. In DNA form, the CDR3 reads TGTGCCAGCAGTTACTCTCGGACAGGGGTCCACGAGCAGTACTTC.

This clonotype was detected many times. The chain links TRBV5-1 to TRBJ1-6, with TRBD1 identical over 9 bases. Germline V gene sequence: CDR1 SGHRS, CDR2 YFSETQ. The V segment lost 5 bases and the J segment 7 bases; nucleotides outside the gene matches: 1. This CDR3 is built from 13 residues. The CDR3 loop is CASRTGGNSPLHF. The CDR3 DNA follows: TGCGCCAGCAGGACAGGGGGAAATTCACCCCTCCACTTT.

The sample holds a few counts of this clonotype. This chain connects TRBV6-1 to TRBJ1-1, with D unclear. Germline CDR1 MNHNS, CDR2 SASEGT. V was cut by 8 bases and J by 5 bases, with 18 bases left in between. The CDR3 loop spans 14 amino acids. The CDR3 reads CASSMTGLQTEAFF. The CDR3 DNA follows: TGTGCCAGCTCGATGACCGGCCTTCAAACTGAAGCTTTCTTT.

This clonotype turned up a few times. The chain couples TRBV28 to TRBJ2-7; 9 nucleotides agree with TRBD1. V lost 4 bases, J lost 1 base, and 8 bases stayed unmatched. The germline V gene encodes CDR1 MDHEN and CDR2 SYDVKM. The CDR3 is made up of 16 amino acids. The CDR3 is CASSSPGTGPSYEQYF. For the CDR3, the DNA is TGTGCCAGCAGTTCCCCCGGGACAGGGCCTTCCTACGAGCAGTACTTC. The entire variable domain, with the rest obtained from reference TRBV28 and TRBJ2-7, is as follows: DVKVTQSSRYLVKRTGEKVFLECVQDMDHENMFWYRQDPGLGLRLIYFSYDVKMKEKGDIPEGYSVSREKKERFSLILESASTNQTSMYLCASSSPGTGPSYEQYFGPGTRLTVT.

The rearrangement uses TRBV28 and TRBJ2-1; D is uncertain. Per germline, CDR1 MDHEN and CDR2 SYDVKM. V was shortened by 5 bases and J by 0 bases, with 8 bases between the two germline ends. The CDR3 runs to 14 residues. CDR3 sequence (DNA): TGTGCCAGCAGTCAAATGAGCTCCTACAATGAGCAGTTCTTC. Its protein product is CASSQMSSYNEQFF.